This is a list of T cell receptor beta chains from one sample in a study of blood T cell repertoires in COVID-19. Assay used: immunoSEQ multiplex PCR; TCRdb lists only in-frame clones, some missing. This table holds around 99,000 clones, roughly 80% found once. Specimen: peripheral blood. Every receptor here comes from a human donor in a cohort sampled during active COVID-19. Both conserved end residues are part of each CDR3. A D gene is named only where the DNA matches it firmly. The size of a clone is reported for some rows only, either as once, few or many, or as a class for expanded clones.

CASSLWTGEFGANVLTF	TGTGCCAGCAGTTTATGGACAGGTGAATTTGGGGCCAACGTCCTGACTTTC	TRBD1	NA	TRBV27	TRBJ2-6
CAISDPETSGRYEQYF	TGTGCCATCAGTGATCCCGAGACTAGCGGGAGGTACGAGCAGTACTTC	TRBD2	NA	TRBV10-3	TRBJ2-7
CASSQNSGGSTEAFF	TGTGCCAGCAGCCAAAACTCGGGGGGCTCAACTGAAGCTTTCTTT	NA	NA	TRBV16	TRBJ1-1
CAIQPSVAGELFF	TGTGCCATCCAGCCTAGCGTAGCCGGGGAGCTGTTTTTT	NA	NA	TRBV10-3	TRBJ2-2
CATSRQGKTGELFF	TGTGCCACCAGTCGACAGGGGAAAACCGGGGAGCTGTTTTTT	TRBD1	NA	TRBV24-1	TRBJ2-2
CAWSPGTGGNYGYTF	TGTGCCTGGAGTCCTGGGACAGGGGGGAACTATGGCTACACCTTC	TRBD1	NA	TRBV30	TRBJ1-2
CASSRGQGPNEKLFF	TGTGCCAGCAGCCGCGGACAGGGACCAAATGAAAAACTGTTTTTT	TRBD1	NA	TRBV7-2	TRBJ1-4
CASSLTRGIGDQPQHF	TGTGCCAGCAGCTTGACCCGGGGGATAGGGGATCAGCCCCAGCATTTT	NA	NA	TRBV5-6	TRBJ1-5
CASSTSRITYNEQFF	TGTGCCAGCAGCACCTCCAGGATAACCTACAATGAGCAGTTCTTC	NA	NA	TRBV7-8	TRBJ2-1
CASSLYLAGGPSTYEQYF	TGTGCCAGCAGTTTATACCTAGCGGGAGGGCCGAGTACGTACGAGCAGTACTTC	TRBD2	NA	TRBV28	TRBJ2-7
CARGQGVDTGELFF	TGTGCCAGAGGACAGGGAGTGGACACCGGGGAGCTGTTTTTT	TRBD1	NA	TRBV7-9	TRBJ2-2
CASSLALGGLGTGELFF	TGTGCCAGCAGCTTAGCGCTGGGGGGGCTTGGTACCGGGGAGCTGTTTTTT	NA	once	TRBV7-2	TRBJ2-2
CASSLVGWKPQHF	TGTGCCAGCAGTTTAGTGGGCTGGAAGCCCCAGCATTTT	NA	NA	TRBV28	TRBJ1-5
CASSLTRQGTNTEAFF	TGTGCCAGCAGCTTAACTAGACAGGGAACGAACACTGAAGCTTTCTTT	TRBD1	NA	TRBV7-6	TRBJ1-1
CASSQDGGYNYGYTF	TGTGCCAGCAGCCAAGATGGCGGGTATAACTATGGCTACACCTTC	NA	NA	TRBV14	TRBJ1-2
CATSREGARTEAFF	TGTGCCACCAGCAGGGAGGGGGCGCGGACTGAAGCTTTCTTT	TRBD1	NA	TRBV15	TRBJ1-1
CASSFQPPGGETQYF	TGTGCCAGCAGCTTTCAGCCGCCCGGGGGGGAGACCCAGTACTTC	TRBD2	NA	TRBV7-9	TRBJ2-5
CASSVQGPHTEAFF	TGTGCCAGCAGCGTACAGGGGCCCCACACTGAAGCTTTCTTT	TRBD1	NA	TRBV7-2	TRBJ1-1
CAWSVMAGNYGYTF	TGTGCCTGGAGTGTTATGGCAGGGAACTATGGCTACACCTTC	NA	once	TRBV30	TRBJ1-2
CASSRLDDNQPQHF	TGCGCCAGCAGCCGCTTAGATGACAATCAGCCCCAGCATTTT	NA	NA	TRBV4-1	TRBJ1-5
CASRASGTGGTGELFF	TGTGCCAGCAGAGCATCCGGGACAGGGGGGACCGGGGAGCTGTTTTTT	TRBD1	once	TRBV6-6	TRBJ2-2
CASSPPRSGANVLTF	TGTGCCAGCTCACCACCCCGCTCTGGGGCCAACGTCCTGACTTTC	NA	NA	TRBV18	TRBJ2-6
CASSSGGYSGRGDTQYF	TGTGCCAGCAGCTCGGGGGGATATAGCGGGAGGGGAGATACGCAGTATTTT	TRBD2	NA	TRBV11-2	TRBJ2-3
CASSLTRVEGAEQFF	TGTGCCAGCAGCTTAACCAGGGTGGAAGGGGCTGAGCAGTTCTTC	NA	NA	TRBV7-3	TRBJ2-1
CASSSQDRGHNQPQHF	TGTGCCAGCAGTTCCCAGGACAGGGGGCATAATCAGCCCCAGCATTTT	TRBD1	few	TRBV6-5	TRBJ1-5
CATTRTGSAGELFF	TGTGCCACCACCAGGACAGGGTCGGCCGGGGAGCTGTTTTTT	TRBD1	NA	TRBV6-6	TRBJ2-2
CASSTRQGDYGYTF	TGTGCCAGCAGCACTCGACAGGGGGACTATGGCTACACCTTC	TRBD1	NA	TRBV6-5	TRBJ1-2
CASSQERRSVAFF	TGTGCCAGCAGCCAAGAGAGGCGGAGCGTAGCTTTCTTT	NA	NA	TRBV3-1/TRBV3-2	TRBJ1-1
CASSFSSGVGETQYF	TGTGCCAGCAGCTTTTCGTCGGGAGTGGGAGAGACCCAGTACTTC	NA	NA	TRBV11-2	TRBJ2-5
CASSPRLLDEQYF	TGTGCCAGCTCACCTCGGCTGCTAGATGAGCAGTACTTC	NA	NA	TRBV18	TRBJ2-7
CASTMQRGANVLTF	TGTGCCAGCACCATGCAACGGGGGGCCAACGTCCTGACTTTC	NA	NA	TRBV6-5	TRBJ2-6
CASSVDPLRTANTGELFF	TGTGCCAGCAGCGTAGACCCCCTTAGAACAGCGAACACCGGGGAGCTGTTTTTT	NA	NA	TRBV9	TRBJ2-2
CASSLGENTEAFF	TGTGCCAGCAGCTTAGGAGAGAACACTGAAGCTTTCTTT	NA	NA	TRBV7-3	TRBJ1-1
CSVSRQGQNEKLFF	TGCAGCGTCTCTCGACAGGGCCAAAATGAAAAACTGTTTTTT	TRBD1	NA	TRBV29-1	TRBJ1-4
CASSLAAAEVTGELFF	TGTGCCAGCAGTCTCGCCGCGGCAGAGGTCACCGGGGAGCTGTTTTTT	NA	large	TRBV27	TRBJ2-2
CASRGQTSYNEQFF	TGTGCCAGCAGGGGCCAGACCTCCTACAATGAGCAGTTCTTC	NA	NA	TRBV6-4	TRBJ2-1
CASSDSTGVGDTQYF	TGTGCCAGCAGTGACTCGACAGGGGTTGGAGATACGCAGTATTTT	TRBD1	NA	TRBV2	TRBJ2-3
CASTFTSGANTGELFF	TGTGCCAGCACTTTTACTAGCGGGGCGAACACCGGGGAGCTGTTTTTT	TRBD2	NA	TRBV6-4	TRBJ2-2
CATSSRGSEAFF	TGTGCCACCAGCAGTCGTGGCAGTGAAGCTTTCTTT	NA	NA	TRBV15	TRBJ1-1
CSVRGQPQHF	TGTAGTGTAAGAGGGCAGCCCCAGCATTTT	NA	NA	TRBV20-1	TRBJ1-5
CASSGGGAAGNTIYF	TGTGCCAGCAGCGGGGGGGGCGCCGCAGGGAACACCATATATTTT	NA	NA	TRBV5-4	TRBJ1-3
CASSMGSGYNEQFF	TGTGCCAGTAGTATGGGGAGTGGGTACAATGAGCAGTTCTTC	NA	NA	TRBV19	TRBJ2-1
CASSPRQGSTEAFF	TGTGCCAGCAGCCCCCGACAGGGATCCACTGAAGCTTTCTTT	TRBD1	few	TRBV7-3	TRBJ1-1
CASSLQLTGGGELFF	TGTGCCAGCAGCCTACAATTGACGGGAGGCGGGGAGCTGTTTTTT	TRBD2	NA	TRBV5-4	TRBJ2-2
CATSPHDGEKLFF	TGTGCCACCAGTCCTCACGACGGGGAAAAACTGTTTTTT	NA	NA	TRBV24-1	TRBJ1-4
CASSSPDSLYGYTF	TGTGCCAGCAGCTCCCCGGACAGCCTCTATGGCTACACCTTC	NA	once	TRBV5-6	TRBJ1-2
CASSLGPDTHNQPQHF	TGCGCCAGCAGCTTGGGTCCGGACACACACAATCAGCCCCAGCATTTT	NA	few	TRBV5-1	TRBJ1-5
CASSFTLAATYEQYF	TGTGCCAGCAGTTTTACCCTAGCGGCCACCTACGAGCAGTACTTC	TRBD2	NA	TRBV28	TRBJ2-7
CASSLGLAGAVKETQYF	TGTGCCAGCAGCCTTGGACTAGCGGGAGCCGTAAAGGAGACCCAGTACTTC	TRBD2	few	TRBV9	TRBJ2-5
CASSSGQARIQYF	TGTGCCAGCAGTTCCGGACAGGCAAGAATTCAGTACTTC	TRBD1	NA	TRBV6-2/TRBV6-3	TRBJ2-4
CASRGGAHTDTQYF	TGCGCCAGCCGAGGAGGGGCCCACACAGATACGCAGTATTTT	NA	NA	TRBV5-1	TRBJ2-3
CASSYRDSNQPQHF	TGTGCCAGCAGTTATCGGGATAGCAATCAGCCCCAGCATTTT	NA	NA	TRBV6-6	TRBJ1-5
CSVRGRTNVNTEAFF	TGCAGCGTCCGGGGGAGGACAAATGTTAACACTGAAGCTTTCTTT	NA	once	TRBV29-1	TRBJ1-1
CASSSAGPILHF	TGTGCCAGTAGTTCCGCGGGCCCCATCCTCCACTTT	NA	NA	TRBV19	TRBJ1-6
CASSPIEGTGNTIYF	TGTGCCAGCAGCCCGATAGAGGGAACGGGAAACACCATATATTTT	NA	NA	TRBV7-8	TRBJ1-3
CASSPSGTGLTGELFF	TGTGCCAGCTCACCCTCCGGGACAGGGCTAACCGGGGAGCTGTTTTTT	TRBD1	NA	TRBV18	TRBJ2-2
CASSYGEQGNSPLHF	TGTGCCAGCAGTTACGGCGAACAGGGAAATTCACCCCTCCACTTT	NA	few	TRBV6-5	TRBJ1-6